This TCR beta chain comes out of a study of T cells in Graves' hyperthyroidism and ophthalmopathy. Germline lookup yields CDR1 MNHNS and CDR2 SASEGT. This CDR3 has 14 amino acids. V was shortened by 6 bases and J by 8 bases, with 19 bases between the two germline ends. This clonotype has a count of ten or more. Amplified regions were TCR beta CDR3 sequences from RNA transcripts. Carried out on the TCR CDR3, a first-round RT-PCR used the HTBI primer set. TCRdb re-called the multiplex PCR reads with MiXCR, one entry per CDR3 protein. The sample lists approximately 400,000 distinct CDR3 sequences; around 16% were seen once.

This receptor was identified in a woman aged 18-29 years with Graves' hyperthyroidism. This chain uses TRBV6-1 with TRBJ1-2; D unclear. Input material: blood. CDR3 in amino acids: CASSLTAGSGGYTF. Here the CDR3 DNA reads TGTGCCAGCAGCCTCACAGCAGGAAGCGGCGGCTACACCTTC.